This T cell receptor beta chain was retrieved from a study of shared clonotypes between healthy human individuals. Positively selected for CCR7, the CD45RO-negative cells used as naive CD8 cells excluded terminally differentiated effector memory CD45RA+ cells. The CDR3 runs 11 residues. CDR1 is SQVTM, CDR2 ANQGSEA, per germline. Between the trimmed V and J ends, which lost 7 bases and 4 bases, there was a span of 10 bases. Produced via immunoSEQ multiplex PCR; TCRdb's table is partial and in-frame only. Of a few million clones in the sample, 93% were seen once. The rearrangement uses TRBV29-1 and TRBJ1-2, with a tentative D call TRBD1 (5 bases). This receptor was identified in a man in his late teens or twenties in good health. Some clones in this sample may be carry-over from other donors' samples. The sequencing input was naive CD8+ T cells from PBMCs. The CDR3 coding sequence is TGCAGCGCCCGGGACCCCTATGGCTACACCTTC. This gives the protein CSARDPYGYTF. The entire variable domain, with the rest obtained from reference TRBV29-1 and TRBJ1-2, is as follows: SAVISQKPSRDICQRGTSLTIQCQVDSQVTMMFWYRQQPGQSLTLIATANQGSEATYESGFVIDKFPISRPNLTFSTLTVSNMSPEDSSIYLCSARDPYGYTFGSGTRLTVV.